This T cell receptor (beta chain) was obtained from a study of shared clonotypes between healthy human individuals. General observations from the study: Estimated richness was generally greater in naive than memory subsets.

This clone was counted only a few times. Its antigen remains unknown. In the sorted-subset replicate PCRs, around 220 ng DNA, around 30,000 T cell genomes, was used. Using immunoSEQ multiplex PCR, the repertoire was profiled, and TCRdb retains in-frame clones only, with some absent. The table lists under 120,000 clones, roughly 66% of them singletons. This CDR3 contains 15 residues. The V end lost 0 bases, the J end lost 0 bases, and 6 bases lay between the germline ends. Germline lookup yields CDR1 LGHNA and CDR2 YNFKEQ. Donors were healthy HIV-negative adults without recently reported acute infections or vaccinations.

Sequenced: memory CD8+ T cells sorted from blood. As to subset: CD45RO+ cells pooled with CCR7-negative TemRA cells. This sequence was found in a woman in her 30s in good health. The V gene is TRBV4-2, the J gene TRBJ2-4, with D uncertain. CDR3 residues: CASSQDLEAKNIQYF. The CDR3 nucleotides read TGTGCCAGCAGCCAAGATTTAGAAGCCAAAAACATTCAGTACTTC.